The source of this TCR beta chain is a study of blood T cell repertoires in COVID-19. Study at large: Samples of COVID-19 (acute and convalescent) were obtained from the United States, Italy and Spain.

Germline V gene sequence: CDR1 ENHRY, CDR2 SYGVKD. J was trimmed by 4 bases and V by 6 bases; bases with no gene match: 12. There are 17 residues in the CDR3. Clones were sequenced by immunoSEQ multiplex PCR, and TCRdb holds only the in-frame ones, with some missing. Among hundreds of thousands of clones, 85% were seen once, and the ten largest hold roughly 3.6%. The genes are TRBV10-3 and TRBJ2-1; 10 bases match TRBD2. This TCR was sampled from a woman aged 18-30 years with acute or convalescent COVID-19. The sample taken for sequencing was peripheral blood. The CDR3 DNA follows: TGTGCCATCAGAAAAGATACTAGCGGGGTTCTGTACAATGAGCAGTTCTTC. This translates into CAIRKDTSGVLYNEQFF.